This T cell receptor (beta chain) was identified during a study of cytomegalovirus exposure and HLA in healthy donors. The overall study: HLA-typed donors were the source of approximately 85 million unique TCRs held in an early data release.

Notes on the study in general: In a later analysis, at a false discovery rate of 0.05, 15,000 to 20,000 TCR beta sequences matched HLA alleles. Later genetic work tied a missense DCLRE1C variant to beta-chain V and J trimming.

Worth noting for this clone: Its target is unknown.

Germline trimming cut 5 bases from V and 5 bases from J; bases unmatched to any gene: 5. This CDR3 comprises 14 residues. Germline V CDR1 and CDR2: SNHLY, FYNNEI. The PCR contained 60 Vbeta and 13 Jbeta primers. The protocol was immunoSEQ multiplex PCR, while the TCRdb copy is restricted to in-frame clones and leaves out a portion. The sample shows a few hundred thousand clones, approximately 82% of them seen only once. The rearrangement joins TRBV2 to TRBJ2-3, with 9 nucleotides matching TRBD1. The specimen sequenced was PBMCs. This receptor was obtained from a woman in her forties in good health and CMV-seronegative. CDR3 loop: CASSLGQGIDTQYF. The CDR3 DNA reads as TGTGCCAGCAGTTTAGGACAGGGGATAGATACGCAGTATTTT.